This T cell receptor (beta chain) stems from a study of shared T cell receptors in the human thymus. TCRdb's copy holds only in-frame clones and misses some; the assay was immunoSEQ multiplex PCR. Of over 650,000 clones listed, 70% to 90% are singletons. The V gene's germline CDR1 is MNHEY and CDR2 SMNVEV (reference sequence). The CDR3 has 14 amino acids. V lost 5 bases and J lost 0, with 10 bases in between. This same sample was also taken into another study, of human thymus T cells. This second study notes: It was from resections taken during corrective heart surgery that the thymus tissue came. Both thymic and peripheral blood repertoires showed apparently biased V and J usage. Related research has reported that thymic repertoires overlap highly among unrelated individuals.

V is TRBV27 and J is TRBJ1-1, with unresolved D. This sequence originates from a boy under three years old with a congenital heart defect. The sequenced material came from thymocytes. The CDR3 nucleotides are TGTGCCAGCAGTCTCCAGGCCCTGAACACTGAAGCTTTCTTT. This codes for CASSLQALNTEAFF.